This TCR beta chain comes out of a study of blood T cell repertoires in COVID-19. Study-wide background: Researchers got acute and convalescent COVID-19 samples from the United States, Italy and Spain.

Source study methods: Counts of nucleated cells, estimated from reference gene primer amplification, were obtained. Generated by immunoSEQ multiplex PCR, the TCRdb table keeps only in-frame clones and is missing some. The V and J calls and clone size come from that table; D and trimming were worked out from the DNA. The sample records 330,000 or so clones, about 92% being singletons. The study drew participants aged roughly 18 to 95 years from 20 to 30 US areas. Symptom resolution, clearance, or two negative PCRs marked the recovered donors of Cohort 3. This CDR3 has 15 residues. V gave up 3 bases and J gave up 0 bases, with 14 bases separating them. From germline, CDR1 is SQVTM and CDR2 ANQGSEA.

The sequenced sample consisted of PBMCs or T cells enriched from blood (not recorded which). The chain couples TRBV29-1 to TRBJ1-1, with D unresolved. The TCR sequence derives from a woman between 25 and 40 years old who had recovered from COVID-19. The DNA for the CDR3 is TGCAGCGTTGAGTCTCGTCAGGTCATGAACACTGAAGCTTTCTTT. Protein product: CSVESRQVMNTEAFF.